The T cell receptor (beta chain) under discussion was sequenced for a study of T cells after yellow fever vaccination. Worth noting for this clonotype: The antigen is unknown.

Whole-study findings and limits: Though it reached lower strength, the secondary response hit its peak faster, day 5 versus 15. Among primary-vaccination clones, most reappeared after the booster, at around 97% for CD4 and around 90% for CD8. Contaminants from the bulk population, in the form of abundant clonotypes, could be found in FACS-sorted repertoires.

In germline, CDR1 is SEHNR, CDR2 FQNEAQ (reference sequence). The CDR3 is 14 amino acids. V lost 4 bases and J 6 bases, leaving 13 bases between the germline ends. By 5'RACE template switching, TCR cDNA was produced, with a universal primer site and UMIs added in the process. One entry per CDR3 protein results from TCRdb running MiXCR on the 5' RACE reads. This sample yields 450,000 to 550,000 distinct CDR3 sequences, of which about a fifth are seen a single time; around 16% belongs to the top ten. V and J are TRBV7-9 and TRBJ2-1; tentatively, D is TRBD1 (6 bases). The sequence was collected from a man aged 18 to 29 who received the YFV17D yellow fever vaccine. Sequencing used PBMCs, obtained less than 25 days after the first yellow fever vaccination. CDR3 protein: CASSSGTTSNEQFF. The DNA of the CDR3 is TGTGCCAGCAGCTCCGGGACAACCTCCAATGAGCAGTTCTTC.